This T cell receptor (beta chain) was found in a study of T cell responses to AZD1222 COVID-19 vaccine. Trimming removed 4 bases from V and 8 bases from J, with 17 bases in between. In germline, CDR1 is SNHLY, CDR2 FYNNEI. This CDR3 has 15 amino acids. Here immunoSEQ multiplex PCR was the method, and the copy in TCRdb shows in-frame clones only, minus some. The data hold about 120,000 clones, with roughly 90% observed a single time. With respect to this clone: Its antigen is still unknown.

Timing groups of about 4 and about 12 weeks for second doses were pooled. Findings and limits, study-wide: Baseline seropositives among AZD1222 recipients totaled only six or seven. Females made up more of the donors, who were largely white British, and clonal diversity may have come out too low. Distributed over spike, vaccine-associated CD4 TCRs predominated at 160-218 and 743-854.

Sequencing was performed on peripheral blood, taken 28 days after the second AZD1222 dose. This chain links TRBV2 with TRBJ1-4; TRBD1 might be the D (5 bases). This sequence was found in an adult who received the AZD1222 COVID-19 vaccine. CDR3 region: CASSAGRQGFEKLFF. The CDR3 DNA is TGTGCCAGCAGTGCAGGGAGGCAGGGCTTCGAAAAACTGTTTTTT. Filled out from reference TRBV2 and TRBJ1-4, the complete variable domain reads EPEVTQTPSHQVTQMGQEVILRCVPISNHLYFYWYRQILGQKVEFLVSFYNNEISEKSEIFDDQFSVERPDGSNFTLKIRSTKLEDSAMYFCASSAGRQGFEKLFFGSGTQLSVL.